These 17 T cell receptor beta chains originate from one sample sequenced in a study of T cell responses to AZD1222 COVID-19 vaccine. Profiled with immunoSEQ multiplex PCR; TCRdb holds only in-frame clones, not every one. This sample has roughly 120,000 clones, with 70% to 90% found just once. Here the sequenced sample was peripheral blood, taken on day 0 of AZD1222 vaccination. The receptors shown here come from an adult in good health.

The chain uses TRBV7-8 and TRBJ1-4, with D perhaps matching TRBD1 (5 bases). Germline assignment: CDR1 SGHVS and CDR2 FQNEAQ. V was trimmed by 5 bases and J by 4 bases, leaving 14 bases between them. This CDR3 spans 15 amino acids. The CDR3 DNA reads TGTGCCAGCAGCCGACGACAGACTCTTAATGAAAAACTGTTTTTT. Its protein product is CASSRRQTLNEKLFF.

The chain joins TRBV28 to TRBJ1-3; D is unresolved. CDR1 is MDHEN and CDR2 is SYDVKM in the germline V gene. The V and J ends lost 6 bases and 6 bases respectively, with 15 bases between them. The CDR3 totals 14 residues. The CDR3 DNA reads TGTGCCAGCAGGGGTTCCGGCGTTCAAAACACCATATATTTT. It encodes CASRGSGVQNTIYF.

V is TRBV5-1 and J is TRBJ1-6; 7 nucleotides align to TRBD1. The V gene end was trimmed by 4 bases and the J gene end by 7 bases; junction bases not matched to a gene: 5. The CDR3 consists of 14 residues. Germline V gene lookup returns CDR1 SGHRS and CDR2 YFSETQ. The CDR3 region has the DNA TGCGCCAGCAGCCCGGGACAGTTAAATTCACCCCTCCACTTT. It translates to CASSPGQLNSPLHF.

The chain couples TRBV30 to TRBJ1-6; D remains ambiguous. Germline V CDR1 and CDR2: GTSNPN, SVGIG (reference sequence). The CDR3 is made up of 15 amino acids. The germline V and J ends were trimmed by 0 bases and 5 bases, with 11 bases remaining between them. The CDR3, as DNA: TGTGCCTGGAGTGTAATTCCAGGCAATAATTCACCCCTCCACTTT. The encoded protein is CAWSVIPGNNSPLHF. Full variable domain (remainder filled in from reference TRBV30 and TRBJ1-6): SQTIHQWPATLVQPVGSPLSLECTVEGTSNPNLYWYRQAAGRGLQLLFYSVGIGQISSEVPQNLSASRPQDRQFILSSKKLLLSDSGFYLCAWSVIPGNNSPLHFGNGTRLTVT.

A single count supports this clone. The chain links TRBV13 to TRBJ1-1, with 8 bases fitting TRBD1. This CDR3 region has 17 residues. The V gene end was trimmed by 0 bases and the J gene end by 5 bases; junction bases not matched to a gene: 11. The germline V gene has CDR1 PRHDT and CDR2 FYEKMQ (reference sequence). The chain's CDR3 is CASSLGTQGAFGTEAFF. For the CDR3, the DNA is TGTGCCAGCAGCTTAGGTACGCAGGGGGCATTTGGGACTGAAGCTTTCTTT. Variable domain in full (rest from reference TRBV13 and TRBJ1-1): AAGVIQSPRHLIKEKRETATLKCYPIPRHDTVYWYQQGPGQDPQFLISFYEKMQSDKGSIPDRFSAQQFSDYHSELNMSSLELGDSALYFCASSLGTQGAFGTEAFFGQGTRLTVV.

This clone has just a few counts. The chain joins TRBV13 to TRBJ2-1; 10 bases line up with TRBD2. The germline gives CDR1 PRHDT, CDR2 FYEKMQ (reference sequence). The CDR3 covers 17 residues. V gave up 3 bases and J gave up 6 bases; unmatched junction bases: 11. CDR3 coding DNA: TGTGCCAGCAGCTTCCCTGGACTAGCGGTCGAGGCCAATGAGCAGTTCTTC. Its translation: CASSFPGLAVEANEQFF.

The chain joins TRBV30 to TRBJ1-4; D uncertain. Per germline, CDR1 GTSNPN and CDR2 SVGIG (reference sequence). Trimming cost V 0 bases and J 8 bases, with 16 bases left between them. The CDR3 contains 15 residues. The CDR3 nucleotides are TGTGCCTGGAGTGTACGGGTCAGGATGAGAGAAAAACTGTTTTTT. Encoded protein: CAWSVRVRMREKLFF.

The chain recombines TRBV19 with TRBJ1-1; D perhaps matches TRBD1 (5 bases). CDR3 length: 16 residues. CDR1 and CDR2 from the germline V gene are LNHDA and SQIVND (reference sequence). Trimming pared 6 bases from V and 0 bases from J, leaving 17 bases between. CDR3 bases: TGTGCCAGTAGGGGGGGAGATGGTAGGCTGAACACTGAAGCTTTCTTT. This translates into CASRGGDGRLNTEAFF.

The V call is TRBV24-1, the J call TRBJ2-4; D possibly uses TRBD1 or TRBD2 (5 bases each). Trimming took off 3 bases at V and 0 bases at J, with 11 bases between the two ends. This CDR3 has 16 amino acids. Per germline, CDR1 KGHDR and CDR2 SFDVKD. The CDR3 loop reads CATSDGTLLAKNIQYF. The DNA of the CDR3 is TGTGCCACCAGTGATGGGACGTTACTAGCCAAAAACATTCAGTACTTC.

V is TRBV11-2 and J is TRBJ1-2, with D hard to call. The CDR3 has 13 amino acids. V dropped 0 bases and J dropped 2 bases, with 4 bases sitting between them. The germline V gene encodes CDR1 SGHAT and CDR2 FQNNGV. The CDR3 is CASSLDMNYGYTF. Written as DNA, the CDR3 is TGTGCCAGCAGCTTAGACATGAACTATGGCTACACCTTC.

The gene calls are TRBV5-1 and TRBJ1-3; 10 bases are a match to TRBD1. The CDR3 totals 17 residues. From germline, CDR1 is SGHRS and CDR2 YFSETQ. V shed 4 bases, J shed 2 bases, and the junction held 9 bases outside the gene matches. The CDR3 here is CASSQGTGALTGNTIYF. CDR3 DNA sequence: TGCGCCAGCAGCCAAGGGACAGGGGCGTTAACTGGAAACACCATATATTTT. Full variable domain (rest looked up from reference TRBV5-1 and TRBJ1-3): KAGVTQTPRYLIKTRGQQVTLSCSPISGHRSVSWYQQTPGQGLQFLFEYFSETQRNKGNFPGRFSGRQFSNSRSEMNVSTLELGDSALYLCASSQGTGALTGNTIYFGEGSWLTVV.

The chain is built from TRBV7-3 and TRBJ1-4; D is undetermined. The CDR3 sequence is 15 residues long. Trimming stripped 0 bases from V and 3 bases from J, with 8 bases between. The germline gives CDR1 SGHTA, CDR2 FQGTGA. CDR3 protein: CASSLTGSSNEKLFF. The DNA for the CDR3 is TGTGCCAGCAGCTTAACCGGGAGTTCTAATGAAAAACTGTTTTTT.

V is TRBV3-1 (or the pseudogene TRBV3-2) and J is TRBJ1-3, with 7 bases that match TRBD1. The germline V gene has CDR1 LGHDT and CDR2 YNNKEL (reference sequence). This CDR3 has 13 residues. Trimming took 10 bases from V and 4 from J; bases not matched to a gene: 7. CDR3 region: CATQQGQGNTIYF. Here the CDR3 DNA reads TGTGCCACGCAACAGGGACAGGGAAACACCATATATTTT.

This chain joins TRBV6-2 or TRBV6-3 and TRBJ2-7; TRBD1 agrees at 9 bases. The CDR3 runs 13 residues. The germline V gene encodes CDR1 MNHEY and CDR2 SVGEGT. Losses at the gene ends were 4 bases for V and 9 bases for J; bases not matched to a gene: 7. The CDR3 DNA is TGTGCCAGCAGTTTCGGGACAGGGAATCGGCAGTACGTC. Amino acid sequence: CASSFGTGNRQYV.

This clone was counted only a few times. This chain joins TRBV25-1 and TRBJ2-1; D might be TRBD1 (6 bases). CDR3 length: 15 amino acids. The V end lost 4 bases, the J end lost 8 bases, and 18 bases lay between the germline ends. Looked up from germline, CDR1 is MGHDK and CDR2 is SYGVNS. CDR3 protein: CASSGVGQGIDEQFF. DNA of the CDR3: TGTGCCAGCAGTGGAGTGGGGCAGGGGATCGATGAGCAGTTCTTC.

This rearrangement joins TRBV30 to TRBJ2-3; no clear D gene. Germline CDR1 reads GTSNPN; CDR2 reads SVGIG (reference sequence). With 0 bases removed from V and 8 bases from J, the gap between germline ends came to 12 bases. This CDR3 is 13 amino acids long. DNA for the CDR3: TGTGCCTGGAGTGTAGCAGGAGTCGGTACGCAGTATTTT. Translation: CAWSVAGVGTQYF.

The J gene is TRBJ2-5, the V gene TRBV15, with D hard to call. CDR1 LNHNV and CDR2 YYDKDF come from the germline V gene (reference sequence). The V end lost 0 bases, the J end lost 5 bases, and 7 bases lay between the germline ends. The CDR3 spans 13 residues. The CDR3 coding sequence is TGTGCCACCAGCAGAGATTTGGTGGAGACCCAGTACTTC. This sequence encodes CATSRDLVETQYF.